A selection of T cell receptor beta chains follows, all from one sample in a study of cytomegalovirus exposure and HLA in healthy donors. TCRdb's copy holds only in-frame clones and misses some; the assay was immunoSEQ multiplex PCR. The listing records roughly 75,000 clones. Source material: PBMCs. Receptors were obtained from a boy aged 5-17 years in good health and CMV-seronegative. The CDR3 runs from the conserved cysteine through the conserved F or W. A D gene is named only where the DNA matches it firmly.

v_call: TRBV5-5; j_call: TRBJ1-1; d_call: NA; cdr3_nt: TGTGCCAGCAGCTTGGAAATTCACAGATATCCGTTGAACACTGAAGCTTTCTTT; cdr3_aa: CASSLEIHRYPLNTEAFF
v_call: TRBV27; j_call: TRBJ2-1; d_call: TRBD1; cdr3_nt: TGTGCCAGCAGTCCGACAGGGGGACTTGAGCAGTTCTTC; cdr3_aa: CASSPTGGLEQFF
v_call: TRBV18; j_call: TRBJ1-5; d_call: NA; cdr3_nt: TGTGCCAGCTCAACGAGGGAGGGAGGACCCAGCAATCAGCCCCAGCATTTT; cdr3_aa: CASSTREGGPSNQPQHF
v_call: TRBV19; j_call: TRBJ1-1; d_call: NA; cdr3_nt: TGTGCCACGGGACTTGGTGAAGCTTTCTTT; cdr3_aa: CATGLGEAFF
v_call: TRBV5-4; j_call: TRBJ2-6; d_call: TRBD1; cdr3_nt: TGTGCCAGCAGCTCTTCGGGACAGGGGACTACTGGGGCCAACGTCCTGACTTTC; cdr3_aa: CASSSSGQGTTGANVLTF
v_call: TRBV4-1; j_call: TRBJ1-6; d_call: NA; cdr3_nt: TGCGCCAGCAGCCAAGGCGCTTGGGCCCCCCCCCTCCACTTT; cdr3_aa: CASSQGAWAPPLHF
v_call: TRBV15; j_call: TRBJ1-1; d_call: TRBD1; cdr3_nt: TGTGCCACCAGCAGAGTGGGACAGGGGGAATTTGAAGCTTTCTTT; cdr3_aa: CATSRVGQGEFEAFF
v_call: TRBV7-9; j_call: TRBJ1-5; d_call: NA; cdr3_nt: TGTGCCAGCAGCCCTAATGCAAGACAGGAGCTCAATCAGCCCCAGCATTTT; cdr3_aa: CASSPNARQELNQPQHF
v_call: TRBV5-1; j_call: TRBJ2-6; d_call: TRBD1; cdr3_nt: TGCGCCAGCAGCTTGGCCCTTGACAGGGGCGTCTCTGGGGCCAACGTCCTGACTTTC; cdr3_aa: CASSLALDRGVSGANVLTF
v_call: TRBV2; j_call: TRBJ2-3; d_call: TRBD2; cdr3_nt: TGTGCCAGCACTACTAGCGGACTTAGCACAGATACGCAGTATTTT; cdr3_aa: CASTTSGLSTDTQYF
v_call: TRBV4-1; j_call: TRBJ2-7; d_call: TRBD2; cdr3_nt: TGCGCCAGCAGCCGCGGACTAGCGCCGAGCGCCTACGAGCAGTACTTC; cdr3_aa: CASSRGLAPSAYEQYF
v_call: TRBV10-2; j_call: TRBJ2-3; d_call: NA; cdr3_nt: TGCGCCAGCGGGTGGCGGGGAGATACGCAGTATTTT; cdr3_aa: CASGWRGDTQYF
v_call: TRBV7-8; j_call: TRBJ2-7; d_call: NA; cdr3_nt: TGTGCCAGCAGCTTATTGGCGGTTCCCTACGAGCAGTACTTC; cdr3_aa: CASSLLAVPYEQYF
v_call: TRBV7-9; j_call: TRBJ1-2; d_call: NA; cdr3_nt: TGTGCCAGCAGCCCGGGAAGGGACTTTGGCTACACCTTC; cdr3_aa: CASSPGRDFGYTF
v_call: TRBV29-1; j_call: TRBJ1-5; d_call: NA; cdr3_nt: TGCAGCGTTGGCGGAGGCAATAGCAATCAGCCCCAGCATTTT; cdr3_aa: CSVGGGNSNQPQHF
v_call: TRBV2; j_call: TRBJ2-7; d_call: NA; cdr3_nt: TGTGCCAGCGACCGGGGGAATCCGGTCTACGAGCAGTACTTC; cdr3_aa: CASDRGNPVYEQYF
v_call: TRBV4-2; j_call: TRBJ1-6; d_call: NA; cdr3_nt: TGTGCCAGCAGCCAAGGGTCCCTCTCCTCGACAGTTAATAATTCACCCCTCCACTTT; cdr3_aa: CASSQGSLSSTVNNSPLHF
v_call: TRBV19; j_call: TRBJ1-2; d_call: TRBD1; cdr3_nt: TGTGCCAGTAGTCCGGAGACAGGGGATGGCTACACCTTC; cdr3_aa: CASSPETGDGYTF
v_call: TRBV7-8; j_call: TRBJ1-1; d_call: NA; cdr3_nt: TGTGCCAGCAGCTTAGGAACTATCGGAGCTTTCTTT; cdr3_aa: CASSLGTIGAFF
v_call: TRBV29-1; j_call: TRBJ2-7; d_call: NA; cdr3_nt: TGCAGCGTTGATTTTGGCAGCGCCTACGAGCAGTACTTC; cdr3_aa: CSVDFGSAYEQYF
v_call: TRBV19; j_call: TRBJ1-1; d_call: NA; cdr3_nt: TGTGCCAGTAGTTTTAGCCTCGGGGGGGCTGGAGCTGAAGCTTTCTTT; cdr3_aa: CASSFSLGGAGAEAFF
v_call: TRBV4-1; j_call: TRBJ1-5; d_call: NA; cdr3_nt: TGCGCCAGCAGCCAAGATAGCATAGGGAGGTTGGGTCAGCCCCAGCATTTT; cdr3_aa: CASSQDSIGRLGQPQHF
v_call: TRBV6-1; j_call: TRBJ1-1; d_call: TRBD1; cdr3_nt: TGTGCCAGCAGTCCAACAGGGGACACTGAAGCTTTCTTT; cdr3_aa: CASSPTGDTEAFF